These 4 T cell receptor beta chains share one sample of origin, sequenced in a study of blood T cells in healthy people across ages. A sample-barcoded 5' primer and a J-beta primer mix were used in a second PCR of roughly 6 to 11 cycles. TCRdb re-called the 5' RACE reads with MiXCR, one entry per CDR3 protein. Of approximately 1.5 million distinct CDR3 sequences in the sample, around 40% were seen once. The sequenced sample was blood. All receptors derive from a woman in her late teens or twenties in good health.

This clonotype has a handful of counts. V usage is TRBV12-3 or TRBV12-4 and J usage is TRBJ2-7; D remains ambiguous. Trimming cost V 4 bases and J 2 bases, with 9 bases left between them. This CDR3 contains 13 residues. The CDR3 region has the DNA TGTGCCAGCAGTTATGGTAATCCCTACGAGCAGTACTTC. It yields the protein CASSYGNPYEQYF.

This clonotype was counted a few times. A read error may account for a junction end that differs from germline. The chain uses TRBV15 and TRBJ2-3, with 7 bases identical to TRBD2. From germline, CDR1 is LNHNV and CDR2 YYDKDF (reference sequence). The CDR3 runs to 16 residues. The CDR3 DNA reads TGTGCCACTAGCAGAGATCTTACTGGCGGGAGTGGTACGCAGTATTTT. It translates to CATSRDLTGGSGTQYF.

This chain links TRBV20-1 with TRBJ2-5, with 8 bases matching TRBD2. The CDR3 covers 13 residues. Germline V CDR1 and CDR2: DFQATT, SNEGSKA (reference sequence). V dropped 3 bases and J dropped 11; count of bases not matched to a gene: 11. The CDR3 is CSASGRADSEQYF. The CDR3 nucleotides are TGCAGTGCTAGCGGGAGGGCCGATAGTGAGCAGTACTTC.

The chain is built from TRBV2 and TRBJ1-2; TRBD1 matches 8 bases. V lost 6 bases and J lost 7; bases outside the gene matches: 7. The V gene's germline CDR1 is SNHLY and CDR2 FYNNEI. This CDR3 is built from 13 residues. This CDR3 is CASSTDREVGYTF. The CDR3 DNA follows: TGTGCCAGCAGCACGGACAGGGAGGTTGGCTACACCTTC.